This T cell receptor (beta chain) was sequenced during a study of T cell clonotyping in hematopoietic cell transplantation. The table came from immunoSEQ multiplex PCR; TCRdb's copy has only in-frame clones and leaves some out. This sample has 69,000 or so clones, with around 94% found just once. This receptor was taken from a man aged 45-65 years in good health. Some clones in this sample may be carry-over from other donors' samples. The sample consisted of peripheral blood mononuclear cells.

The CDR3 nucleotides are TGTGCCATCAGTGAGTCGAATGCAGGGCCCCCGAGTCGTGGCTACACCTTC. It is translated as CAISESNAGPPSRGYTF. This rearrangement joins TRBV10-3 to TRBJ1-2; D possibly corresponds to TRBD1 (5 bases). This CDR3 region has 17 residues. The V and J ends lost 0 bases and 7 bases respectively, with 21 bases between them. The germline gives CDR1 ENHRY, CDR2 SYGVKD.